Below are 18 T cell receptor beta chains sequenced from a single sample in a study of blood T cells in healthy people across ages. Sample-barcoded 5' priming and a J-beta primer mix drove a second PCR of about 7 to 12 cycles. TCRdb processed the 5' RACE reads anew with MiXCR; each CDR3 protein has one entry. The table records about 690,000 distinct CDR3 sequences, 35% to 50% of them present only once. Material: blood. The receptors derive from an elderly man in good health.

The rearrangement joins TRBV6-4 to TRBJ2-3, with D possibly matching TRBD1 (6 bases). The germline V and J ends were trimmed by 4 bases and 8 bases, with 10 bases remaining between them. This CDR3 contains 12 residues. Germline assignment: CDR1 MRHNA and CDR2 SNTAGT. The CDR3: CASSADRITQYF. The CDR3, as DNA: TGTGCCAGCAGTGCCGACAGGATTACGCAGTATTTT.

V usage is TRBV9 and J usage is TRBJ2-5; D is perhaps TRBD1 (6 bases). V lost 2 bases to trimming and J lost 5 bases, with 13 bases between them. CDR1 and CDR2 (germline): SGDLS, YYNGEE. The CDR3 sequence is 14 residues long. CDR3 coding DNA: TGTGCCAGCAGCGTGAGACAGGTTGACGAGACCCAGTACTTC. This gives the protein CASSVRQVDETQYF.

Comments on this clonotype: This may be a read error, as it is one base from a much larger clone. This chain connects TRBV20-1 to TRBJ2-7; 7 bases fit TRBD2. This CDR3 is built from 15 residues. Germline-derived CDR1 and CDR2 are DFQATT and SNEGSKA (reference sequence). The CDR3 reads CSAKGFGGSSYERYF. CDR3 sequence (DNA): TGCAGTGCCAAAGGCTTTGGCGGGAGCTCCTACGAGCGGTACTTC.

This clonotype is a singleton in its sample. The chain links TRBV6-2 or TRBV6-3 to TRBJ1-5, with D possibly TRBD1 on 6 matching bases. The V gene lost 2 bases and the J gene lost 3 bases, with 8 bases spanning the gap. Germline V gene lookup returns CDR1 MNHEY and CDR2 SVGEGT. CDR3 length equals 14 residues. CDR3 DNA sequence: TGTGCCAGCAGTTACGGGGACACCAATCAGCCCCAGCATTTT. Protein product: CASSYGDTNQPQHF.

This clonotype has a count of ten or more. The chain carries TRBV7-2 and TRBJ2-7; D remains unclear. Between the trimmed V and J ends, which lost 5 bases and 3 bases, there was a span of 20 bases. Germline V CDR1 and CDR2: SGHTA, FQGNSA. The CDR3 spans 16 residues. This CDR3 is CASSPILGFSYYEQYF. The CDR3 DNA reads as TGTGCCAGCAGCCCAATATTGGGGTTTTCATACTACGAGCAGTACTTC. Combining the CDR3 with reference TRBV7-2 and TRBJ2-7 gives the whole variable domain GAGVSQSPSNKVTEKGKDVELRCDPISGHTALYWYRQSLGQGLEFLIYFQGNSAPDKSGLPSDRFSAERTGGSVSTLTIQRTQQEDSAVYLCASSPILGFSYYEQYFGPGTRLTVT.

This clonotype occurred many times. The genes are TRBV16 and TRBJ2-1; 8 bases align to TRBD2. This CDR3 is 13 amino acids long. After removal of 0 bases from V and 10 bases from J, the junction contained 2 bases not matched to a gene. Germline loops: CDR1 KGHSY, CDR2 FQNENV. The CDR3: CASSQSLAEEQFF. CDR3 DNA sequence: TGTGCCAGCAGCCAATCACTAGCGGAGGAGCAGTTCTTC.

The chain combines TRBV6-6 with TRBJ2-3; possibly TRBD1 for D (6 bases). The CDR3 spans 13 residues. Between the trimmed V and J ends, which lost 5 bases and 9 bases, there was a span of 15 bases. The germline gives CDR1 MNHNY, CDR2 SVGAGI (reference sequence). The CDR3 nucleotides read TGTGCCAGCAGTCGGGACACAGGGTCCACGCAGTATTTT. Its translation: CASSRDTGSTQYF.

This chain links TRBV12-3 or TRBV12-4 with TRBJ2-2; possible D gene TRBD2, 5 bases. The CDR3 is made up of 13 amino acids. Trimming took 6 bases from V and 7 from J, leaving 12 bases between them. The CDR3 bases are TGTGCCAGCAGCCCCTCGGGGAACGGGGAGCTGTTTTTT. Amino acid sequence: CASSPSGNGELFF.

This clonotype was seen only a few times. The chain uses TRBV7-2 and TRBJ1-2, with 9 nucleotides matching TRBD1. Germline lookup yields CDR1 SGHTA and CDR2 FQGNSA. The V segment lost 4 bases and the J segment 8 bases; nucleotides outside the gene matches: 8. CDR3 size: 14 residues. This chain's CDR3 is CASSSTGTGWGYTF. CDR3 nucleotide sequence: TGTGCCAGCAGCTCCACCGGGACAGGGTGGGGCTACACCTTC.

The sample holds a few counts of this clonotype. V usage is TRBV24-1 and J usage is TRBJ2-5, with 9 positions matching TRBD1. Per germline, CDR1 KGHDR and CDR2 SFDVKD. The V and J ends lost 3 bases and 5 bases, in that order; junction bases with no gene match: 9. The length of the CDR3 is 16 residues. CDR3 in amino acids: CATSDTGTGKGETQYF. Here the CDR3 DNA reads TGTGCCACCAGTGATACCGGGACAGGGAAGGGGGAGACCCAGTACTTC.

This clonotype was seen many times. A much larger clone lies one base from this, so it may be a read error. The CDR3: CAISEYDEQYF. In DNA, the CDR3 is TGTGCCATCAGTGAGTATGATGAGCAGTACTTC. The chain recombines TRBV10-3 with TRBJ2-7, with D uncertain. V gave up 1 base and J gave up 7 bases, with 5 bases separating them. The CDR3 consists of 11 residues. Germline lookup yields CDR1 ENHRY and CDR2 SYGVKD.

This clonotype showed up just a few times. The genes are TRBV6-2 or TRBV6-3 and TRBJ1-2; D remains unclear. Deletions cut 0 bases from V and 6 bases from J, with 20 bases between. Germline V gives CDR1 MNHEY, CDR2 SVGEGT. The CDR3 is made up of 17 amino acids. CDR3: CASSYSTVRTMGNGYTF. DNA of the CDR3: TGTGCCAGCAGTTACTCGACGGTCCGGACCATGGGTAATGGCTACACCTTC.

CDR3 loop: CASSPTAGGLIYEQYF. The CDR3 region has the DNA TGTGCCAGCAGCCCCACAGCGGGAGGGTTAATCTACGAGCAGTACTTC. The rearrangement joins TRBV7-2 to TRBJ2-4; 10 bases align to TRBD2. Gene TRBJ2-7 matches the end of the DNA better, so the J call may be wrong. The CDR3 is 16 amino acids. The germline V gene has CDR1 SGHTA and CDR2 FQGNSA.

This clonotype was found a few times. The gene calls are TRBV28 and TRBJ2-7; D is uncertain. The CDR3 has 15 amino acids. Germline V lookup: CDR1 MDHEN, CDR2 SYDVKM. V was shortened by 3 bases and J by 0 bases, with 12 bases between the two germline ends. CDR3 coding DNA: TGTGCCAGCAGTTTCGGGTCCCGGGCCTCCTACGAGCAGTACTTC. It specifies CASSFGSRASYEQYF.

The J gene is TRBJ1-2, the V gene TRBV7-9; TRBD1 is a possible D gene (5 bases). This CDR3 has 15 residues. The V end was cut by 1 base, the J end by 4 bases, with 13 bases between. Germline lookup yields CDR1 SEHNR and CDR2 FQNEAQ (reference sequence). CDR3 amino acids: CASSLVGEWSYGYTF. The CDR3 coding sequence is TGTGCCAGCAGCTTAGTAGGGGAATGGAGCTATGGCTACACCTTC.

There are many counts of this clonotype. The CDR3 here is CASSSGLAGGETQYF. CDR3 nucleotides: TGTGCCAGCAGCTCCGGACTAGCGGGGGGAGAGACCCAGTACTTC. The chain joins TRBV12-3 or TRBV12-4 to TRBJ2-5; 14 nucleotides agree with TRBD2. After removal of 6 bases from V and 4 bases from J, the junction contained 4 bases not matched to a gene. The CDR3 sequence is 15 residues long.

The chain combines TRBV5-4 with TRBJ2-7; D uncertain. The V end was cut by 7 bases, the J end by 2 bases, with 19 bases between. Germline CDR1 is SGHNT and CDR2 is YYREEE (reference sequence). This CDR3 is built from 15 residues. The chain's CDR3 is CASGIGRAKPYEQYF. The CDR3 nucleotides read TGTGCCAGCGGAATCGGACGGGCGAAGCCCTACGAGCAGTACTTC.

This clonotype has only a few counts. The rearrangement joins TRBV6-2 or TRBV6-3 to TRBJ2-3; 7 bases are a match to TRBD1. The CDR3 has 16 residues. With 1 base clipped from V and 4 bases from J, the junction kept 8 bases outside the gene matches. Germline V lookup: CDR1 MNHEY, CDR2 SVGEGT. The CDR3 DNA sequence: TGTGCCAGCAGTTACTTAGTTCAAGGGGGCTCAGATACGCAGTATTTT. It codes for CASSYLVQGGSDTQYF.